These T cell receptor beta chains were read from a single sample in a study of tumor-infiltrating lymphocytes in primary liver carcinoma. Each CDR3 protein gets one entry after TCRdb re-called the multiplex PCR reads with MiXCR. The table shows around 81,000 distinct CDR3 sequences, with over 70% occurring only once. The sequenced sample was liver tumor tissue from sampling region 4. The receptors originated from an older woman with primary liver carcinoma and hepatitis B virus infection. Both conserved end residues are part of each CDR3.

J,V,CDR3
TRBJ1-1,TRBV11-1,CASSLGRGSTEAFF
TRBJ1-2,TRBV5-1,CASRPQEGASYGYTF
TRBJ1-6,TRBV24-1,CATSDLRGPNSPLHF
TRBJ2-2,TRBV7-9,CASSFEGRKTGELFF
TRBJ2-1,TRBV14,CASSQVTTGGRSYNEQFF
TRBJ1-2,TRBV5-1,CASSLDRYSRQEFSNYGYTF
TRBJ2-1,TRBV29-1,CSAEPAVSGDEQFF
TRBJ2-2,TRBV6-5,CASRHRTALTGELFF
TRBJ2-3,TRBV4-2,CASSQGGLAEGTQYF
TRBJ2-1,TRBV5-1,CASNLSSGTSYNGQFF
TRBJ2-1,TRBV11-2,CASSSFRGTGGNYNEQFF
TRBJ1-5,TRBV10-3,CAISEMSQPQHF
TRBJ2-7,TRBV14,CASGQGLGNIYEQYF